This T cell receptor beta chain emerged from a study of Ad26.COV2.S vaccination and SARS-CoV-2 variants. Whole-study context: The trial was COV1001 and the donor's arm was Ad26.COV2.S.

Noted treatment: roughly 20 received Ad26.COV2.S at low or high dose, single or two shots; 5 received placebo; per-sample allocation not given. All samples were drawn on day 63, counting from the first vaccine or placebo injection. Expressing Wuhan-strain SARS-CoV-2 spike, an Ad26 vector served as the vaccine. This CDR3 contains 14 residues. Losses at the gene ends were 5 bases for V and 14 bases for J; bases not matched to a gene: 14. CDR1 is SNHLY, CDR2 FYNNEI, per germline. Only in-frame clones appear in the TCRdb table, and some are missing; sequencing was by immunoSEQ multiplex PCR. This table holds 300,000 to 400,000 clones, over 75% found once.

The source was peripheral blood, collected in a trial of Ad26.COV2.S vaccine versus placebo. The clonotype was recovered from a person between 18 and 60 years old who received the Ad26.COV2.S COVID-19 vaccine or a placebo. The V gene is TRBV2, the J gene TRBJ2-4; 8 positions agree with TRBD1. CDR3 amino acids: CASSRDGVGQVEYF. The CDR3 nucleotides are TGTGCCAGCAGTCGCGATGGGGTGGGACAGGTAGAGTACTTC.